The sequence of this T cell receptor beta chain was determined in a study of T-cell memory formation after mild COVID-19. Study-level points and caveats: Shrinking CD4+ clones resided mostly in CM and EM, and CD8+ ones in EMRA. The study found balanced CD4/CD8 in clones contracting day 15 to 85 and a CD4+ lean in later expanders. Some clones that responded were present in memory (sampled pre-infection), which suggests cross-reactive memory joined.

A note on this clonotype: Its antigen is unknown.

Germline trimming cut 1 base from V and 1 base from J; bases unmatched to any gene: 4. Germline V gives CDR1 SGHTA, CDR2 FQGTGA. CDR3 length: 15 amino acids. With constant-segment primers, 5'RACE yielded cDNA libraries of TCR alpha and TCR beta that carried sample barcodes and UMIs. Using its own MiXCR run on the 5' RACE reads, TCRdb lists one record per CDR3 protein. The repertoire includes some 270,000 distinct CDR3 sequences, approximately 15% of them detected once, and around 2.2% sits in the top ten. V and J are TRBV7-3 and TRBJ2-7; 7 positions match TRBD1. Input material: PBMCs or a T cell subset sorted from them (not recorded which). The sequence was collected from an adult woman who had mild COVID-19 (a few samples of this study predate the infection). Cell type and time point are not known. CDR3 amino acids: CASSLRKGQSYEQYF. CDR3 DNA sequence: TGTGCCAGCAGCTTAAGGAAGGGACAGTCCTACGAGCAGTACTTC.